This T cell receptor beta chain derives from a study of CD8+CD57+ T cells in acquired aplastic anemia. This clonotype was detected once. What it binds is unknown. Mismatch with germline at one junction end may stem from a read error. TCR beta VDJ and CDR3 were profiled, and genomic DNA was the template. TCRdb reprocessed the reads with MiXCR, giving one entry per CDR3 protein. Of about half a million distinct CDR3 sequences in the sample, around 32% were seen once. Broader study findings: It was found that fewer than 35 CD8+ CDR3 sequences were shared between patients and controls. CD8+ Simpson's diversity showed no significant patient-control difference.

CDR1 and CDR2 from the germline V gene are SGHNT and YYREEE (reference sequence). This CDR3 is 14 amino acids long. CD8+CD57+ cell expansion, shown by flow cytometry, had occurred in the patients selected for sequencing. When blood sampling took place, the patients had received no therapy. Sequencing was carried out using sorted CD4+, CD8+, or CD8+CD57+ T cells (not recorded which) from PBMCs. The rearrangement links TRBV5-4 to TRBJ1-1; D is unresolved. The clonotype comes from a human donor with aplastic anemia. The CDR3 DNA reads TGTGCCAGCAGCTTGGCGGCGTCGGCCACTGAAGCTTCCTTT. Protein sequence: CASSLAASATEASF. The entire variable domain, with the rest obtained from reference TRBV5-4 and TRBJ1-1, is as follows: ETGVTQSPTHLIKTRGQQVTLRCSSQSGHNTVSWYQQALGQGPQFIFQYYREEENGRGNFPPRFSGLQFPNYSSELNVNALELDDSALYLCASSLAASATEASFGQGTRLTVV.